A single sample is the source of the 20 T cell receptor beta chains below, sequenced in a study of identical twins. TCRdb fed the 5' RACE reads into MiXCR, producing one record per CDR3 protein. The profile shows 500,000 to 700,000 distinct CDR3 sequences, under 8.5% of them singletons. These records were also assigned to another study, of yellow fever vaccine responses in identical twins.

Sequenced: PBMCs. The receptors come from a woman aged 18 to 35 in good health.

The sample holds a few counts of this clonotype. The chain links TRBV7-9 to TRBJ2-7, with a possible D match to TRBD2 (5 bases). This CDR3 comprises 15 residues. V was cut by 2 bases and J by 3 bases, with 14 bases left in between. Germline loops: CDR1 SEHNR, CDR2 FQNEAQ (reference sequence). This chain's CDR3 is CASSLLSGLGYEQYF. In nucleotides, the CDR3 is TGTGCCAGCAGCTTATTATCCGGACTTGGCTACGAGCAGTACTTC.

CDR3: CASSFPRGTQYF. As DNA, the CDR3 is TGTGCCAGCAGCTTTCCAAGGGGGACCCAGTACTTC. The chain couples TRBV7-2 to TRBJ2-5, with a weak D call TRBD1 (5 bases). The CDR3 is 12 residues long. The V and J ends lost 3 bases and 7 bases respectively, with 9 bases between them. Germline V CDR1 and CDR2: SGHTA, FQGNSA.

The rearrangement uses TRBV29-1 and TRBJ2-1; 8 nucleotides align to TRBD2. Trimming took 7 bases from V and 7 from J; bases not matched to a gene: 27. The length of the CDR3 is 19 residues. Germline V gene data show CDR1 as SQVTM and CDR2 as ANQGSEA. In DNA form, the CDR3 reads TGCAGCGCCGGCAAAAGGGGACTAGTGGGATGGGAGCGTATGAATGAGCAGTTCTTC. Its protein is CSAGKRGLVGWERMNEQFF.

This chain connects TRBV7-2 to TRBJ2-7; D is undetermined. V was trimmed by 1 base and J by 1 base, leaving 11 bases between them. Germline CDR1 SGHTA, CDR2 FQGNSA. CDR3 length: 15 residues. CDR3 nucleotide sequence: TGTGCCAGCAGCTTAGGCCCGGCAGGTTCCTACGAGCAGTACTTC. It specifies CASSLGPAGSYEQYF. Complete variable domain (other parts from reference TRBV7-2 and TRBJ2-7): GAGVSQSPSNKVTEKGKDVELRCDPISGHTALYWYRQSLGQGLEFLIYFQGNSAPDKSGLPSDRFSAERTGGSVSTLTIQRTQQEDSAVYLCASSLGPAGSYEQYFGPGTRLTVT.

The genes are TRBV20-1 and TRBJ2-5; 11 nucleotides align to TRBD2. This CDR3 is 14 amino acids long. V trimming: 0 bases; J trimming: 5 bases; junction bases outside the gene matches: 2. CDR1 DFQATT and CDR2 SNEGSKA come from the germline V gene (reference sequence). The CDR3 reads CSARESSGRETQYF. CDR3 coding DNA: TGCAGTGCTAGAGAATCTAGCGGGAGGGAGACCCAGTACTTC.

J is TRBJ2-3 and V is TRBV5-6, with D unclear. CDR3 length equals 13 residues. The germline CDR1 and CDR2 sequences are SGHDT and YYEEEE. V was pared by 7 bases and J by 1 base, with 10 bases between. Written as DNA, the CDR3 is TGTGCCAGCCAAGATGGAGGCACAGATACGCAGTATTTT. Its translation is CASQDGGTDTQYF.

The V gene is TRBV5-1, the J gene TRBJ1-1, with D uncertain. V was clipped by 0 bases and J by 3 bases, with 12 bases between them. This CDR3 region has 15 residues. CDR1 and CDR2 from the germline V gene are SGHRS and YFSETQ. The CDR3 DNA reads as TGCGCCAGCAGCTTGGGGGGTTCCGGGGACACTGAAGCTTTCTTT. Its translation is CASSLGGSGDTEAFF. The full variable domain, with the rest looked up from reference TRBV5-1 and TRBJ1-1, is KAGVTQTPRYLIKTRGQQVTLSCSPISGHRSVSWYQQTPGQGLQFLFEYFSETQRNKGNFPGRFSGRQFSNSRSEMNVSTLELGDSALYLCASSLGGSGDTEAFFGQGTRLTVV.

This clonotype has ten or more counts. The chain employs TRBV20-1 and TRBJ2-2, with no clear D. CDR3 size: 12 residues. CDR1 is DFQATT and CDR2 is SNEGSKA in the germline V gene (reference sequence). The V end lost 7 bases, the J end lost 5 bases, and 11 bases lay between the germline ends. The CDR3 here is CSVQPGTGELFF. In DNA form, the CDR3 reads TGCAGTGTGCAACCCGGTACCGGGGAGCTGTTTTTT.

The genes are TRBV7-6 and TRBJ2-3, with D hard to call. Germline lookup yields CDR1 SGHVS and CDR2 FNYEAQ. The V end was cut by 4 bases, the J end by 0 bases, with 14 bases between. The CDR3 has 16 amino acids. In nucleotides, the CDR3 is TGTGCCAGCAGCTCAGCGATTTCCTTTAGCACAGATACGCAGTATTTT. Amino acids: CASSSAISFSTDTQYF.

The sample holds a few counts of this clonotype. The genes are TRBV7-9 and TRBJ2-1; D is unresolved. CDR1 SEHNR and CDR2 FQNEAQ come from the germline V gene (reference sequence). Between the trimmed V and J ends, which lost 4 bases and 10 bases, there was a span of 5 bases. The length of the CDR3 is 10 residues. DNA for the CDR3: TGTGCCAGCAGCTATGACGAGCAGTTCTTC. It is translated as CASSYDEQFF.

This clonotype was found many times. The chain has TRBV5-1 and TRBJ1-4; weak D call: TRBD1 (6 bases). Germline lookup yields CDR1 SGHRS and CDR2 YFSETQ. This CDR3 has 14 amino acids. V was shortened by 2 bases and J by 4 bases, with 9 bases between the two germline ends. CDR3 sequence reads: CASSFSGDNEKLFF. The CDR3 DNA reads TGCGCCAGCAGCTTTTCAGGGGATAATGAAAAACTGTTTTTT.

This rearrangement joins TRBV12-3 or TRBV12-4 to TRBJ1-5; tentatively, D is TRBD1 (6 bases). CDR3 length equals 14 residues. Trimming shortened V by 5 bases and J by 9 bases, and 17 bases separated the two germline ends. The DNA for the CDR3 is TGTGCCAGCAGTACCAAACAGGGATACGGGCCCCAGCATTTT. Translated: CASSTKQGYGPQHF.

This clonotype has at least ten counts. The CDR3 sequence: CASSPDAVNTEAFF. The CDR3 DNA follows: TGTGCCAGCAGTCCTGACGCTGTGAACACTGAAGCTTTCTTT. The chain combines TRBV5-5 with TRBJ1-1; D not resolved. Trimming cost V 5 bases and J 0 bases, with 11 bases left between them. This CDR3 has 14 residues. The germline gives CDR1 SGHKS, CDR2 YYEKEE (reference sequence).

This clonotype was counted a few times. This chain connects TRBV7-2 to TRBJ2-1, with 9 bases aligning to TRBD2. Germline CDR1 is SGHTA and CDR2 is FQGNSA. The CDR3 is made up of 14 amino acids. The junction had 5 bases not matched to a gene; V was cut back by 1 base and J by 10 bases. CDR3: CASSLGSGRGEQFF. CDR3 in DNA: TGTGCCAGCAGCTTAGGTAGCGGGAGAGGGGAGCAGTTCTTC.

This clonotype was recorded many times. The V and J genes are TRBV5-1 and TRBJ2-3; TRBD2 aligns across 13 bases. The CDR3 sequence is 17 residues long. The germline V gene has CDR1 SGHRS and CDR2 YFSETQ. The ends lost 4 bases at V and 2 bases at J; junction bases unmatched: 7. The CDR3 DNA sequence: TGCGCCAGCAGCAGACGGACTAGCGGGGGATACACAGATACGCAGTATTTT. Protein: CASSRRTSGGYTDTQYF.

This clonotype turned up a few times. This sequence joins TRBV5-1 and TRBJ2-7, with D possibly matching TRBD2 (6 bases). The CDR3 extends over 15 amino acids. Germline V CDR1 and CDR2: SGHRS, YFSETQ. The V end was cut by 5 bases, the J end by 4 bases, with 19 bases between. The CDR3 protein is CASSLRAGPDYEQYF. The CDR3 coding sequence is TGCGCCAGCAGTTTGAGGGCGGGACCGGATTACGAGCAGTACTTC.

This clonotype showed up just a few times. The V call is TRBV14, the J call TRBJ1-2; weak D call: TRBD1 (6 bases). The CDR3 totals 17 residues. Germline V gives CDR1 SGHDN, CDR2 FVKESK. Trimming pared 1 base from V and 0 bases from J, leaving 15 bases between. The CDR3 region has the DNA TGTGCCAGCAGCCAAGTTACGGGACAACTATCTAACTATGGCTACACCTTC. This gives the protein CASSQVTGQLSNYGYTF.

This clonotype was seen many times. CDR3 sequence: CSVDSGGAWDTQYF. CDR3 nucleotide sequence: TGCAGCGTTGACAGCGGGGGGGCGTGGGATACGCAGTATTTT. The chain joins TRBV29-1 to TRBJ2-3, with 10 bases aligning to TRBD2. With V trimmed by 3 bases and J by 6 bases, 6 bases remained unmatched. This CDR3 has 14 residues. Germline V gives CDR1 SQVTM, CDR2 ANQGSEA.

This clonotype was observed once. This may be a read error, as it is one base from a much larger clone. The genes are TRBV29-1 and TRBJ2-1, with a possible D match to TRBD2 (6 bases). Germline V lookup: CDR1 SQVTM, CDR2 ANQGSEA. The CDR3 extends over 14 amino acids. The CDR3 sequence is CGVEVRETYNEQFF. The CDR3 DNA reads as TGCGGCGTTGAAGTGCGGGAAACCTACAATGAGCAGTTCTTC.

This clonotype has just a few counts. This chain joins TRBV25-1 and TRBJ2-3; 7 nucleotides align to TRBD2. Per germline, CDR1 MGHDK and CDR2 SYGVNS. The trim removed 2 bases at V and 0 bases at J, leaving 5 bases unmatched. The CDR3 contains 16 residues. The CDR3 region is CASSEPGGISTDTQYF. The CDR3 DNA is TGTGCCAGCAGTGAACCCGGGGGGATAAGCACAGATACGCAGTATTTT. The full variable domain, rest sourced from reference TRBV25-1 and TRBJ2-3, is EADIYQTPRYLVIGTGKKITLECSQTMGHDKMYWYQQDPGMELHLIHYSYGVNSTEKGDLSSESTVSRIRTEHFPLTLESARPSHTSQYLCASSEPGGISTDTQYFGPGTRLTVL.